Presented here are 19 T cell receptor beta chains from one specimen sequenced in a study of tumor-infiltrating lymphocytes in primary liver carcinoma. Unsorted whole blood yielded blood RNA, and germline DNA was extracted as well. A constant-region primer served to make TCR beta cDNA from roughly 480 ng total RNA. What produced the TCR beta libraries was three nested multiplex PCR rounds using slightly modified ARM-PCR. Use of TRBV1-TRBV30 forward primers with a C-beta reverse primer characterized the first two PCR rounds, which lasted ten to eleven cycles each. One entry per CDR3 protein, called by TCRdb with MiXCR from the multiplex PCR reads. Among 330,000 or so distinct CDR3 sequences listed, 65% were seen once. Sequenced input: peripheral blood. These receptors all come from a man aged 40-55 years with primary liver carcinoma and hepatitis B virus infection.

As for this clonotype: This could be a read error, since a much larger clone is one nucleotide away. The chain uses TRBV6-5 and TRBJ2-7; D not resolved. The CDR3 is 15 amino acids. The V and J ends lost 2 bases and 7 bases respectively, with 18 bases between them. From germline, CDR1 is MNHEY and CDR2 SVGAGI. The CDR3 reads CASSYDSMGLGEQYF. The CDR3 bases are TGTGCCAGCAGTTACGATAGCATGGGTTTAGGGGAGCAGTACTTC.

This clonotype was seen repeatedly, ten times or more. V and J are TRBV7-8 and TRBJ2-7; D uncertain. Germline V gives CDR1 SGHVS, CDR2 FQNEAQ. This CDR3 region has 13 residues. The V end lost 1 base, the J end lost 6 bases, and 10 bases lay between the germline ends. CDR3 sequence (DNA): TGTGCCAGCAGCTTAGTCGGCCCGGGCGAGCAGTACTTC. Its protein product is CASSLVGPGEQYF.

The chain has TRBV4-1 and TRBJ2-7; maybe TRBD2 (6 bases). Trimming shortened V by 2 bases and J by 3 bases, and 17 bases separated the two germline ends. Germline V gene sequence: CDR1 MGHRA, CDR2 YSYEKL. CDR3 length: 16 amino acids. The CDR3 sequence: CASSQRRGGGNYEQYF. The CDR3 bases are TGCGCCAGCAGCCAACGCCGGGGAGGAGGTAACTACGAGCAGTACTTC.

The CDR3 spells CASSESRRDKASDTQYF. Written as DNA, the CDR3 is TGCGCCAGCAGTGAGTCGCGCCGCGATAAAGCGTCAGATACGCAGTATTTT. The chain combines TRBV10-1 with TRBJ2-3; D is ambiguous. This CDR3 comprises 17 residues. Trimming stripped 0 bases from V and 4 bases from J, with 17 bases between. Germline V gene sequence: CDR1 WNHNN, CDR2 SYGVQD (reference sequence).

This chain joins TRBV6-4 and TRBJ2-7; 12 bases agree with TRBD2. Germline CDR1 and CDR2: MRHNA and SNTAGT. The V segment lost 3 bases and the J segment 3 bases; nucleotides outside the gene matches: 6. The CDR3 totals 16 residues. The CDR3 DNA reads TGTGCCAGCAGTGAGAGACTAGCGGGAGTCTTCTACGAGCAGTACTTC. This translates into CASSERLAGVFYEQYF.

To note about this clonotype: The junction departs from germline at one end; a sequencing error may be responsible. The J gene is TRBJ2-1, the V gene TRBV29-1; D not resolved. The CDR3 covers 10 residues. Per the germline V gene, CDR1 is SQVTM and CDR2 is ANQGSEA. CDR3 DNA: TGCAGCATCGAGGACCGGTTTAGTATCTTC. The encoded protein is CSIEDRFSIF.

Points on this clonotype: This could be a read error, since a much larger clone is one nucleotide away. The chain couples TRBV4-1 to TRBJ1-1; tentatively, D is TRBD1 (5 bases). Trimming removed 4 bases from V and 4 bases from J, with 16 bases in between. Looked up from germline, CDR1 is MGHRA and CDR2 is YSYEKL. The CDR3 is 15 residues long. The CDR3 sequence is CASSLRQHMSTEAFF. The CDR3 DNA is TGCGCCAGCAGCCTAAGACAGCACATGAGCACTGAAGCTTTCTTT.

This clonotype was counted many times. V usage is TRBV5-5 and J usage is TRBJ2-2, with 7 bases fitting TRBD2. CDR3 length: 18 residues. V trimming: 0 bases; J trimming: 5 bases; junction bases outside the gene matches: 13. CDR1 and CDR2 from the germline V gene are SGHKS and YYEKEE (reference sequence). CDR3 in amino acids: CASSLAFFFASGTGELFF. CDR3 coding DNA: TGTGCCAGCAGCTTGGCGTTTTTTTTTGCTAGCGGTACCGGGGAGCTGTTTTTT.

The V gene is TRBV5-1, the J gene TRBJ1-1; tentatively, D is TRBD1 (5 bases). CDR3 length equals 14 residues. V lost 7 bases to trimming and J lost 2 bases, with 15 bases between them. CDR1 and CDR2 from the germline V gene are SGHRS and YFSETQ. CDR3 protein: CASGPGQLNTEAFF. In DNA, the CDR3 is TGCGCCAGCGGCCCGGGGCAGCTAAACACTGAAGCTTTCTTT.

A single count supports this clonotype. The chain is built from TRBV6-1 and TRBJ1-1; perhaps TRBD1 as D (5 bases). This CDR3 is 14 amino acids long. Looked up from germline, CDR1 is MNHNS and CDR2 is SASEGT. CDR3 bases: TGTACCACTACTCGGGGCAGGGTGGACACTGAAGCTTTCTTT. Amino acids: CTTTRGRVDTEAFF.

The genes are TRBV15 and TRBJ2-3; D might be TRBD1 (5 bases). In germline, CDR1 is LNHNV, CDR2 YYDKDF (reference sequence). The V and J ends lost 4 bases and 2 bases respectively, with 19 bases between them. The CDR3 runs to 17 residues. This chain's CDR3 is CATSMSREVDITDTQYF. The CDR3 DNA sequence: TGTGCCACCAGCATGTCCAGGGAAGTGGACATCACAGATACGCAGTATTTT.

As to this clonotype: This may be a read error: a much more frequent sequence differs by one nucleotide. The rearrangement joins TRBV14 to TRBJ1-6, with D unclear. Between the trimmed V and J ends, which lost 2 bases and 7 bases, there was a span of 15 bases. Germline CDR1 is SGHDN and CDR2 is FVKESK. The CDR3 contains 16 residues. The CDR3 sequence: CASSQLSLAWNSPLHF. The CDR3 DNA is TGTGCCAGCAGCCAACTTTCCCTGGCTTGGAATTCACCCCTCCACTTT.

As regards this clonotype: This may come from a read error, since a much larger clone is one base off. The chain uses TRBV29-1 and TRBJ2-7; D not resolved. The ends were cut back, 5 bases at V and 3 bases at J, with 11 bases in the middle. CDR3 length equals 12 residues. Germline CDR1 is SQVTM and CDR2 is ANQGSEA. This CDR3 reads CSVLVGIYEQYF. DNA for the CDR3: TGCAGCGTTCTCGTGGGGATCTACGAGCAGTACTTC.

This clonotype has only a few counts. The rearrangement joins TRBV6-6 to TRBJ1-4; D unclear. V lost 6 bases and J lost 7, with 12 bases in between. Germline V gene lookup returns CDR1 MNHNY and CDR2 SVGAGI (reference sequence). The CDR3 covers 13 residues. DNA of the CDR3: TGTGCCAGCAGCGAAAGGGAGAGTGAAAAACTGTTTTTT. Amino acid sequence: CASSERESEKLFF.

J is TRBJ2-7 and V is TRBV6-2 or TRBV6-3, with D perhaps TRBD1 (5 bases). Germline V gene sequence: CDR1 MNHEY, CDR2 SVGEGT. The CDR3 runs 14 residues. V was shortened by 6 bases and J by 7 bases, with 19 bases between the two germline ends. The CDR3 region has the DNA TGTGCCAGCAGGCTCCAGGGATTCGCTACTGAGCAGTACTTC. Translating gives CASRLQGFATEQYF.

This clonotype turned up a few times. A much larger clone lies one base from this, so it may be a read error. V gene TRBV5-4 combines with J gene TRBJ2-1; D may be TRBD1 (6 bases). This CDR3 comprises 13 residues. CDR1 SGHNT and CDR2 YYREEE come from the germline V gene (reference sequence). DNA of the CDR3: TGTGTCAGCAGCTTGGGGGCGAACAGTGAGCAGTTCTTC. Its protein product is CVSSLGANSEQFF.

For this clonotype: A read error may be the cause here, since a much bigger clone is one base away. The V call is TRBV12-3 or TRBV12-4, the J call TRBJ1-3; the D is unclear. This CDR3 is built from 15 residues. CDR3 amino acids: CASSFGGPSGNIIYF. The DNA for the CDR3 is TGTGCCAGCAGTTTCGGAGGGCCCTCTGGAAACATCATATATTTT.

Details on this clonotype: A read error may explain this, as a much larger clone is one base away. This chain connects TRBV12-3 or TRBV12-4 to TRBJ2-1; the D gene is possibly TRBD2 (6 bases). This CDR3 spans 13 amino acids. This chain's CDR3 is CASTGDSDNEEFF. In DNA form, the CDR3 reads TGTGCCAGCACCGGGGACTCTGACAATGAGGAGTTCTTC.

Concerning this clonotype itself: A much larger clone differs from this one at a single base, so this may be a read error. The chain couples TRBV6-1 to TRBJ1-6, with D unresolved. Germline values: CDR1 MNHNS, CDR2 SASEGT. The CDR3 has 16 amino acids. The V end lost 1 base, the J end lost 2 bases, and 9 bases lay between the germline ends. CDR3 sequence: CASSEVLGTYNSPLHF. Written as DNA, the CDR3 is TGTGCCAGCAGTGAAGTCTTGGGGACCTATAATTCACCCCTCCACTTT.